The TCR beta chain under discussion was sequenced for a study of blood T cells in healthy people across ages. PCR was performed a second time for roughly 7 to 11 cycles using a sample-barcoded 5' primer and a J-beta primer mix. MiXCR was run by TCRdb on the 5' RACE reads, yielding one entry per CDR3 protein. The table lists about 900,000 distinct CDR3 sequences, roughly 48% of them singletons. V was trimmed by 3 bases and J by 3 bases, leaving 14 bases between them. The CDR3 is made up of 15 amino acids. Per the germline V gene, CDR1 is SGDLS and CDR2 is YYNGEE. Sequencing was carried out using blood. The sequence was obtained from a man between 25 and 39 years old in good health. The V and J genes are TRBV9 and TRBJ2-3; possible D gene TRBD2, 6 bases. The CDR3 DNA follows: TGTGCCAGCAGCGCGGAGGGCGCCTCGACAGATACGCAGTATTTT. It translates to CASSAEGASTDTQYF.